This T cell receptor beta chain was obtained from a study of shared clonotypes between healthy human individuals. Every subset had its genomic DNA shared out evenly among several immunoSEQ plates. Only in-frame clones appear in the TCRdb table, and some are missing; sequencing was by immunoSEQ multiplex PCR. Of about 120,000 clones in the sample, 55% to 70% were seen once. The ends were cut back, 8 bases at V and 2 bases at J, with 16 bases in the middle. Germline V gives CDR1 LNHDA, CDR2 SQIVND (reference sequence). The CDR3 length is 15 residues. This clone was detected only a few times. The antigen remains undetermined. General study points: Donor clonotype sharing was expected to depend on sequencing depth. Naive subsets tended to show greater estimated richness than memory subsets.

This sequence was found in a woman in her 30s in good health. This sequence joins TRBV19 and TRBJ2-4; the D is unclear. Sequencing was carried out using memory CD8+ T cells sorted from blood. Subset noted: CD45RO+ cells pooled with CCR7-negative TemRA cells. The CDR3 here is CASSPWEGSKNIQYF. CDR3 bases: TGTGCCAGTTCTCCTTGGGAAGGGTCCAAAAACATTCAGTACTTC.